Described below is a single TCR beta chain sequence and its context. The antigen remains unidentified. Trimming stripped 4 bases from V and 3 bases from J, with 16 bases between. Germline assignment: CDR1 DFQATT and CDR2 SNEGSKA (reference sequence). The CDR3 has 14 residues. The source of the sample is a study of response to subunit inactivated influenza vaccine. Study conclusions and caveats: Seasonal influenza vaccination, on each occasion, was suggested by the authors to recruit few new T cells.

Via MiXCR, TCRdb re-called the RT-PCR reads, giving one row per CDR3 protein. The repertoire includes more than 450,000 distinct CDR3 sequences, about 8% of them detected once, and 10% to 15% sits in the top ten. Specimen: PBMCs from blood, collected around 25 months after vaccination. This receptor was obtained from a man between 50 and 70 years old who received an inactivated influenza vaccine. The rearrangement joins TRBV20-1 to TRBJ2-7, with D perhaps TRBD2 (5 bases). CDR3 sequence (DNA): TGCAGTGCTACGCGACTATCGGCAAGCTACGAGCAGTACTTC. Translated, it gives CSATRLSASYEQYF.